Many counts were recorded for the clone carrying this TCR beta chain. Its cognate antigen is unknown. The sample comes from a study of liver allograft versus peripheral blood T cells. Study-level background: Hepatic allograft T cell receptor repertoires were evaluated relative to those present in recipients' peripheral blood. Broader study findings: Peripheral blood reportedly held T cell receptor repertoires that differed from those inside liver allografts.

From the reads, TCRdb called clonotypes with MiXCR, one entry per CDR3 protein. The sample consists of 8,000 or so distinct CDR3 sequences, about 18% of them appearing once. This CDR3 spans 15 amino acids. Germline V gene data show CDR1 as SGHTA and CDR2 as FQGNSA. V lost 2 bases and J lost 7; bases outside the gene matches: 4. The clonotype comes from a human patient who had a liver transplant. Some T cells may be provided by the graft donor. The J gene is TRBJ1-5, the V gene TRBV7-2; TRBD1 matches at 11 bases. The CDR3 coding sequence is TGTGCCAGCAGCTTACGGACAGGGGGCCGGCAGCCCCAGCATTTT. This translates into CASSLRTGGRQPQHF. The entire variable domain, with the rest obtained from reference TRBV7-2 and TRBJ1-5, is as follows: GAGVSQSPSNKVTEKGKDVELRCDPISGHTALYWYRQSLGQGLEFLIYFQGNSAPDKSGLPSDRFSAERTGGSVSTLTIQRTQQEDSAVYLCASSLRTGGRQPQHFGDGTRLSIL.